This T cell receptor beta chain was observed in a study of prognosis after radiotherapy for stage I lung cancer. Study in general: Under 15 men and roughly six women, aged about 53 to 85 and with a median age of 74.5 years, made up the patients. General observations from the study: Lower Shannon entropy after stereotactic body radiation therapy was observed in patients who went on to develop distant metastases. Patients with and without metastases reportedly differed in TRBV and TRBJ gene usage frequencies.

About this clonotype itself: Antigen: not known. This CDR3 is missing its conserved last phenylalanine or tryptophan, likely due to a read error.

The germline V gene encodes CDR1 SGHTS and CDR2 YDEGEE. CDR3 size: 15 residues. Multiplex PCR in two rounds served to amplify TCR beta CDR3 from genomic DNA. Round one of PCR was performed, and it used primers specific to each TRBV and TRBJ gene. TCRdb redid the calling of the multiplex PCR reads with MiXCR, one entry per CDR3 protein. Of approximately 30,000 distinct CDR3 sequences listed, around 30% are singletons. This sequence originates from a donor aged 50 or older with non-small cell lung cancer. This material consisted of PBMCs, taken before or after stereotactic body radiation therapy (not recorded which). The gene calls are TRBV5-8 and TRBJ2-6; possible D gene TRBD1, 5 bases. The CDR3 spells CASSSRPSGASVLTL. DNA for the CDR3: TGTGCCAGCAGTTCCCGACCCTCTGGGGCCAGCGTCCTGACTTTA.